These T cell receptor beta chains were read from a single sample in a study of molecular identifiers for immune sequencing clone quantification. TCRdb recomputed calls from the PCR reads with MiXCR, one row per CDR3 protein. The data contain fewer than 9,000 distinct CDR3 sequences, 33% of them seen just once; the ten biggest clones take up approximately 5%. Sequencing was carried out using naive CD8+ T cells from blood, with Jurkat cell RNA spiked in. Receptors originate from a human donor in good health. Some libraries in this study had Jurkat cell RNA spiked in. Both conserved end residues are part of each CDR3. D genes are given only for firm matches. The size entry is marked missing in some rows and otherwise reads once, few, many or a size class.

>NA|NA|TRBV27|TRBJ1-5
CASRQESGSRNQPQHF
TGTGCCAGCAGACAGGAATCCGGCAGTCGCAATCAGCCCCAGCATTTT
>NA|NA|TRBV7-8|TRBJ2-3
CASSLGEGGTDTQYF
TGTGCCAGCAGCTTAGGGGAGGGGGGAACAGATACGCAGTATTTT
>NA|NA|TRBV4-2|TRBJ2-7
CASSLTEYEQYF
TGTGCCAGCAGCCTGACAGAATACGAGCAGTACTTC
>NA|TRBD1|TRBV7-8|TRBJ2-1
CASSLGQAEQFF
TGTGCCAGCAGCTTGGGACAGGCTGAGCAGTTCTTC
>NA|NA|TRBV6-6|TRBJ2-1
CASSWVGGLYNEQFF
TGTGCCAGCAGTTGGGTCGGCGGGTTGTACAATGAGCAGTTCTTC
>NA|NA|TRBV7-8|TRBJ2-7
CASSLGATFEQYF
TGTGCCAGCAGCTTAGGGGCTACCTTCGAGCAGTACTTC
>few|NA|TRBV7-9|TRBJ2-7
CASSLGLAGRDEQYF
TGTGCCAGCAGCTTAGGTCTTGCGGGAAGGGACGAGCAGTACTTC
>medium-sized|TRBD2|TRBV6-6|TRBJ2-7
CASSSSGDYEQYF
TGTGCCAGCAGCTCTAGCGGGGATTACGAGCAGTACTTC
>medium-sized|NA|TRBV7-6|TRBJ2-5
CASSFEYGNQETQYF
TGTGCCAGCAGCTTTGAGTACGGGAACCAAGAGACCCAGTACTTC
>NA|NA|TRBV12-5|TRBJ2-6
CASGSRVTLAGANVLTF
TGTGCTAGTGGTTCCCGGGTGACATTAGCTGGGGCCAACGTCCTGACTTTC
>few|NA|TRBV6-1|TRBJ2-3
CASSDGRFGDTQYF
TGTGCCAGCAGTGACGGGCGATTCGGAGATACGCAGTATTTT
>medium-sized|TRBD2|TRBV5-6|TRBJ2-7
CASSLFRTSGYEQYF
TGTGCCAGCAGCTTGTTTAGGACTAGCGGCTACGAGCAGTACTTC
>NA|NA|TRBV7-9|TRBJ2-1
CASSLEEWLGEQFF
TGTGCCAGCAGCTTGGAGGAATGGTTGGGAGAGCAGTTCTTC
>medium-sized|NA|TRBV29-1|TRBJ1-1
CSVPGPEAFF
TGCAGCGTCCCCGGTCCTGAAGCTTTCTTT
>NA|NA|TRBV6-2/TRBV6-3|TRBJ2-3
CASSFYSERPSTDTQYF
TGTGCCAGCAGTTTCTATTCTGAGAGGCCCAGCACAGATACGCAGTATTTT
>NA|NA|TRBV29-1|TRBJ1-2
CSVEAQPPNYGYTF
TGCAGCGTTGAAGCACAACCCCCTAACTATGGCTACACCTTC
>once|NA|TRBV27|TRBJ2-7
CASSLSGSHEQYF
TGTGCCAGCAGTTTATCGGGTAGCCACGAGCAGTACTTC
>NA|TRBD1|TRBV12-3/TRBV12-4|TRBJ2-7
CASSQGALYEQYF
TGTGCCAGCAGCCAGGGGGCGCTCTACGAGCAGTACTTC
>NA|TRBD2|TRBV3-1|TRBJ2-7
CAGSQGGPYEQYF
TGTGCCGGCAGCCAGGGAGGGCCGTACGAGCAGTACTTC
>medium-sized|TRBD1|TRBV7-8|TRBJ1-2
CASSPGGLFSPYGYTF
TGTGCCAGCAGTCCAGGGGGCTTGTTCAGTCCCTATGGCTACACCTTC
>NA|NA|TRBV5-1|TRBJ1-1
CASSLDPILNTEAFF
TGCGCCAGCAGCTTGGATCCGATCTTGAACACTGAAGCTTTCTTT
>NA|TRBD1|TRBV9|TRBJ2-1
CASSGNRVTGGNEQFF
TGTGCCAGCAGCGGTAACCGGGTCACAGGGGGCAATGAGCAGTTCTTC
>few|NA|TRBV12-3/TRBV12-4|TRBJ2-7
CASSLDGSRTYEQYF
TGTGCCAGCAGTTTAGACGGGTCGAGGACCTACGAGCAGTACTTC
>NA|NA|TRBV7-2|TRBJ1-5
CASSPRQFGSNQPQHF
TGTGCCAGCAGCCCCCGACAGTTTGGTAGCAATCAGCCCCAGCATTTT
>NA|TRBD2|TRBV20-1|TRBJ2-2
CSASLVAGVSGELFF
TGCAGTGCTAGTTTGGTAGCGGGAGTCTCCGGGGAGCTGTTTTTT
>NA|TRBD1|TRBV6-5|TRBJ2-6
CACSYSFWDSISSGANVLPF
TGTGCCTGCAGTTACTCCTTTTGGGACAGCATCAGCTCTGGGGCCAACGTCCTGCCTTTC
>NA|NA|TRBV4-1|TRBJ2-3
CASSQDPGRSTATQYF
TGCGCCAGCAGCCAAGATCCGGGACGAAGCACAGCTACGCAGTATTTT
>medium-sized|NA|TRBV4-2|TRBJ2-7
CASSHVGQEAYEQYF
TGTGCCAGCAGCCACGTGGGGCAGGAGGCATACGAGCAGTACTTC
>NA|TRBD1|TRBV13|TRBJ1-1
CASSSRDRGRGTEAFF
TGTGCCAGCAGCTCCCGGGACAGGGGGCGCGGCACTGAAGCTTTCTTT
>NA|TRBD1|TRBV4-1|TRBJ1-4
CASSHRTGRDEKLFF
TGCGCCAGCAGCCACAGGACAGGGAGGGATGAAAAACTGTTTTTT
>NA|NA|TRBV20-1|TRBJ2-7
CSARQAGNEQYF
TGCAGTGCTAGACAGGCAGGGAACGAGCAGTACTTC
>few|NA|TRBV9|TRBJ2-2
CASSVGSAGELFF
TGTGCCAGCAGCGTAGGATCAGCCGGGGAGCTGTTTTTT
>NA|TRBD2|TRBV2|TRBJ2-5
CASSEYGSGEKETQYF
TGTGCCAGCAGTGAATACGGTAGCGGGGAAAAAGAGACCCAGTACTTC
>NA|NA|TRBV6-5|TRBJ2-5
CASSYEDSWETQYF
TGTGCCAGCAGTTACGAGGACTCCTGGGAGACCCAGTACTTC
>NA|NA|TRBV4-1|TRBJ2-3
CASSQEGSAQYF
TGCGCCAGCAGCCAAGAAGGGAGTGCGCAGTATTTT
>medium-sized|TRBD2|TRBV12-3/TRBV12-4|TRBJ2-7
CASRPGLAAGEQYF
TGTGCCAGCAGGCCTGGACTAGCTGCAGGCGAGCAGTACTTC
>few|NA|TRBV12-3/TRBV12-4|TRBJ2-1
CASSGLEYEQFF
TGTGCCAGCAGTGGACTGGAATATGAGCAGTTCTTC
>few|TRBD2|TRBV5-1|TRBJ2-3
CASSLKRGTHTDTQYF
TGCGCCAGCAGCTTGAAGCGGGGAACTCACACAGATACGCAGTATTTT
>NA|TRBD2|TRBV28|TRBJ2-7
CASQGLADTYEQYF
TGTGCCTCCCAAGGACTAGCGGACACCTACGAGCAGTACTTC
>few|NA|TRBV9|TRBJ2-3
CASSVDLDTQYF
TGTGCCAGCAGCGTAGATTTAGATACGCAGTATTTT
>few|NA|TRBV12-3/TRBV12-4|TRBJ1-5
CASSWGGNQPQHF
TGTGCCAGCAGTTGGGGGGGAAATCAGCCCCAGCATTTT
>few|NA|TRBV20-1|TRBJ1-6
CSTRTRYNSPLHF
TGCAGTACCCGGACAAGATATAATTCACCCCTCCACTTT
>few|TRBD2|TRBV13|TRBJ2-3
CASSQAGALTDTQYF
TGTGCCAGCAGCCAAGCGGGAGCTCTGACAGATACGCAGTATTTT
>few|TRBD2|TRBV5-1|TRBJ2-3
CASSARLASSTDTQYF
TGCGCCAGCAGCGCGAGACTAGCGAGTAGCACAGATACGCAGTATTTT